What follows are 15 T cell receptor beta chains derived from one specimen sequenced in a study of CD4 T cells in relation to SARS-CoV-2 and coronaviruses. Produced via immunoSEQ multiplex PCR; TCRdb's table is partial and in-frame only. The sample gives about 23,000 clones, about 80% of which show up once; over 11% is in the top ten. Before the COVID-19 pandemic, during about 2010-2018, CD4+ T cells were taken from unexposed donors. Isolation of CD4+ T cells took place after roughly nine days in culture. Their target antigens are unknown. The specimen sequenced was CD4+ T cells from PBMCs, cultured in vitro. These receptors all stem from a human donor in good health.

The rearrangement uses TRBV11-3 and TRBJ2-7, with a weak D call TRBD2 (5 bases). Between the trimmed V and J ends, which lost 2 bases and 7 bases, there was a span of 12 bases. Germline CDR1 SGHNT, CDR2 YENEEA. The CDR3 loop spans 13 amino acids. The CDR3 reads CASSLSTGWEQYF. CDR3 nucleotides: TGTGCCAGCAGCTTATCCACGGGGTGGGAGCAGTACTTC.

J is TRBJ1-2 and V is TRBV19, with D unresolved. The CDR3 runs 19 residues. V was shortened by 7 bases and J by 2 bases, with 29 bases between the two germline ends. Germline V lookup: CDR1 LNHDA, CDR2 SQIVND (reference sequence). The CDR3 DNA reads TGTGCCAGTACCGACTCTCCGGATCCGGGATTTTCAGGAAACTATGGCTACACCTTC. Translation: CASTDSPDPGFSGNYGYTF.

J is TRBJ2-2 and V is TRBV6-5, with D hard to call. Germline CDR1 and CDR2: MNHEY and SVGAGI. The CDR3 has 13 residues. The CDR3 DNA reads TGTGCTTCGGTGGGTCCGAACACCGGGGAGCTGTTTTTT. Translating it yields CASVGPNTGELFF.

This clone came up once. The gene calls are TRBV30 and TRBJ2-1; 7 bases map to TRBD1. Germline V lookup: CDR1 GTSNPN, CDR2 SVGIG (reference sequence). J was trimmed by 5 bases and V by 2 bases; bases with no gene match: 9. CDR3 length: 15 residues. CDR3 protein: CAWSRTGTPNNEQFF. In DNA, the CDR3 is TGTGCCTGGAGTCGGACAGGCACCCCAAACAATGAGCAGTTCTTC.

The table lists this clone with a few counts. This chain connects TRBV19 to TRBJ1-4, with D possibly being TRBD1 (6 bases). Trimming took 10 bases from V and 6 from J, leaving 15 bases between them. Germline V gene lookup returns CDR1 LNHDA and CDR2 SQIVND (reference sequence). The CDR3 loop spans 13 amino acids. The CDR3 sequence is CATAPGAHEKLFF. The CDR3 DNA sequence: TGTGCCACCGCCCCGGGGGCGCATGAAAAACTGTTTTTT.

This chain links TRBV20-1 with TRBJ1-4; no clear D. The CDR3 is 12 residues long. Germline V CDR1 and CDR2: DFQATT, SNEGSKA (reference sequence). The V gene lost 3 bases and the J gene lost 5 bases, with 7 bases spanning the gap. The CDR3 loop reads CSASRSNEKLFF. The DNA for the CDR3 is TGCAGTGCTAGTAGAAGCAATGAAAAACTGTTTTTT.

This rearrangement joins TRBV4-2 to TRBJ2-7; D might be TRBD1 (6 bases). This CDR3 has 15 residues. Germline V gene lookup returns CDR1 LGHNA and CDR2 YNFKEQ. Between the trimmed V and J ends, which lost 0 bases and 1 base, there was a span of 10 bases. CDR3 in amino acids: CASSQDPQGSYEQYF. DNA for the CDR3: TGTGCCAGCAGCCAAGATCCCCAGGGGTCCTACGAGCAGTACTTC.

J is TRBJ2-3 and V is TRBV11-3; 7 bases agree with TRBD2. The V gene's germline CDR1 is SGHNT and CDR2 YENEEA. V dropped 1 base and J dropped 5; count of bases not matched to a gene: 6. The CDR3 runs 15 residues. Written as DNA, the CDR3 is TGTGCCAGCAGCTTAGCTGGCAGGGAGGGAGATACGCAGTATTTT. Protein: CASSLAGREGDTQYF.

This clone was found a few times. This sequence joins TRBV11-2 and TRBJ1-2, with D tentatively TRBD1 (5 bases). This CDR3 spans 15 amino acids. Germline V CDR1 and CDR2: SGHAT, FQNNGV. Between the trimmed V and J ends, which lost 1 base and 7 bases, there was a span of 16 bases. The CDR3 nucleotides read TGTGCCAGCAGCTTAGCTCCGGGGGGGACTTTTGGCTACACCTTC. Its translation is CASSLAPGGTFGYTF.

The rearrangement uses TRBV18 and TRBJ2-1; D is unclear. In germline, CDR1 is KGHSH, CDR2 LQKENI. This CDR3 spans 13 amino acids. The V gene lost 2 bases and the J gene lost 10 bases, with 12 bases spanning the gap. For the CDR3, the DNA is TGTGCCAGCTCACCAAGTCGCTTTGAGGAGCAGTTCTTC. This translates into CASSPSRFEEQFF. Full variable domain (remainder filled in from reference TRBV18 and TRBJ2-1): NAGVMQNPRHLVRRRGQEARLRCSPMKGHSHVYWYRQLPEEGLKFMVYLQKENIIDESGMPKERFSAEFPKEGPSILRIQQVVRGDSAAYFCASSPSRFEEQFFGPGTRLTVL.

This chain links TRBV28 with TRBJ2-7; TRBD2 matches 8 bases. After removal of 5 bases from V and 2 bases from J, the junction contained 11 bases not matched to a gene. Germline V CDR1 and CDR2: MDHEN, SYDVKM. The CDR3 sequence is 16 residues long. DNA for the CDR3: TGTGCCAGCAGTCAAATTAGCGGGACCGTACCCTACGAGCAGTACTTC. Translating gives CASSQISGTVPYEQYF.

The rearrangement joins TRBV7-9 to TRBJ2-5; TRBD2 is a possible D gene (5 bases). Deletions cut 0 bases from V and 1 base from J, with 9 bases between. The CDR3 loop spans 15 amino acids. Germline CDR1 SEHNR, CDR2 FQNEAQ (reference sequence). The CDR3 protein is CASSLALGSQETQYF. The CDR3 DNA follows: TGTGCCAGCAGCTTAGCTCTTGGGAGCCAAGAGACCCAGTACTTC.

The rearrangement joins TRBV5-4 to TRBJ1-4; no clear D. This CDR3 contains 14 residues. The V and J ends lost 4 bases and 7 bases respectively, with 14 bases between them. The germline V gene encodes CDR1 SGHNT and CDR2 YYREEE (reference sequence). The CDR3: CASSTTGRSEKLFF. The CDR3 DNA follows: TGTGCCAGCAGCACCACTGGGAGGAGTGAAAAACTGTTTTTT.

The CDR3 coding sequence is TGTGCCAGCAGCTCGGGACTAGCGGGAGCCGAGCAGTACTTC. Translation gives CASSSGLAGAEQYF. The chain uses TRBV7-3 and TRBJ2-7, with 14 bases lining up with TRBD2. The CDR3 has 14 amino acids. Germline trimming cut 4 bases from V and 6 bases from J; bases unmatched to any gene: 2. The V gene's germline CDR1 is SGHTA and CDR2 FQGTGA. Drawing the rest from reference TRBV7-3 and TRBJ2-7, the complete variable domain is GAGVSQTPSNKVTEKGKYVELRCDPISGHTALYWYRQSLGQGPEFLIYFQGTGAADDSGLPNDRFFAVRPEGSVSTLKIQRTERGDSAVYLCASSSGLAGAEQYFGPGTRLTVT.

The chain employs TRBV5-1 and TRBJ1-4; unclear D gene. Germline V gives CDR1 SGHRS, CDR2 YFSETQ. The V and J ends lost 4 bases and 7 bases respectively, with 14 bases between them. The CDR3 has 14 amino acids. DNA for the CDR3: TGCGCCAGCAGCACGGGAGGTCTCTCTGAAAAACTGTTTTTT. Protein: CASSTGGLSEKLFF.